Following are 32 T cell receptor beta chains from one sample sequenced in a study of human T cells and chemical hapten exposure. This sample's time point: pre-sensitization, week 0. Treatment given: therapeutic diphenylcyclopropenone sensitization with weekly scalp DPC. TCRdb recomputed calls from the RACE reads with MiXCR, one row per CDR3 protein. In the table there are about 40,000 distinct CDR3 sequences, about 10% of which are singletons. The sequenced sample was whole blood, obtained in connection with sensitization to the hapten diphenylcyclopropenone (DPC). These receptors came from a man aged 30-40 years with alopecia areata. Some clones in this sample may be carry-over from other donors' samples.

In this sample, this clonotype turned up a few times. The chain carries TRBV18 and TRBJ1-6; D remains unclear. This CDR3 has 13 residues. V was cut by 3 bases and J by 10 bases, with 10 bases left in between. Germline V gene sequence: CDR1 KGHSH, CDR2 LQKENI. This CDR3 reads CASSPALGSPLHF. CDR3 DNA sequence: TGTGCCAGCTCACCCGCCCTAGGGTCACCCCTCCACTTT.

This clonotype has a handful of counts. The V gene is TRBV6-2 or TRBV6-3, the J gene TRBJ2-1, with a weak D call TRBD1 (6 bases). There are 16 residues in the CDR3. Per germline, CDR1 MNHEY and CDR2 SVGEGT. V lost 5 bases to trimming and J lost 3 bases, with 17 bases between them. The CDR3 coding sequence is TGTGCCAGCAGTAGCGGACGAGGGGGTTACTACAATGAGCAGTTCTTC. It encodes CASSSGRGGYYNEQFF.

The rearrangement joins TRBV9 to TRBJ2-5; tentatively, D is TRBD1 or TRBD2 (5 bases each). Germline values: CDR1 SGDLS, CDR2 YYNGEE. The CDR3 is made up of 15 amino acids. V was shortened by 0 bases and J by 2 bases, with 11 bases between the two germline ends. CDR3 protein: CASSVEGTEQETQYF. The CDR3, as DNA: TGTGCCAGCAGCGTAGAGGGGACGGAACAAGAGACCCAGTACTTC. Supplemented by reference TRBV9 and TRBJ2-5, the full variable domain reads DSGVTQTPKHLITATGQRVTLRCSPRSGDLSVYWYQQSLDQGLQFLIQYYNGEERAKGNILERFSAQQFPDLHSELNLSSLELGDSALYFCASSVEGTEQETQYFGPGTRLLVL.

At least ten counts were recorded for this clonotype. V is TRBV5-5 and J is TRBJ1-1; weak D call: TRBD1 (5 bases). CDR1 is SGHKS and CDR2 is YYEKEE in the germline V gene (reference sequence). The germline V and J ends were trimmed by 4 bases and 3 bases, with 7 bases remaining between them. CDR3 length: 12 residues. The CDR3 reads CASSAGHTEAFF. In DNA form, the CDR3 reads TGTGCCAGCAGCGCGGGACACACTGAAGCTTTCTTT. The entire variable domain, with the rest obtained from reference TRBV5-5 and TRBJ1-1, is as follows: DAGVTQSPTHLIKTRGQQVTLRCSPISGHKSVSWYQQVLGQGPQFIFQYYEKEERGRGNFPDRFSARQFPNYSSELNVNALLLGDSALYLCASSAGHTEAFFGQGTRLTVV.

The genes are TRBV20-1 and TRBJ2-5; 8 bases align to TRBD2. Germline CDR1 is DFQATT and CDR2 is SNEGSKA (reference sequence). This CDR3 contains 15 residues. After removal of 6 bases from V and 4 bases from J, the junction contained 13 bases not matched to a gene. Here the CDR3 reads CSAETPIAGPETQYF. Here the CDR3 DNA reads TGCAGTGCCGAAACTCCGATAGCGGGGCCAGAGACCCAGTACTTC.

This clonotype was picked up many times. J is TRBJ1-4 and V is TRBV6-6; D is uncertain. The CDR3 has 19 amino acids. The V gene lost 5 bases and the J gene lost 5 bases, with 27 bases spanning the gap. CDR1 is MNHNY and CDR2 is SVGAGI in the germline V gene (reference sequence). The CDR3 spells CASSPRRASQKTQNEKLFF. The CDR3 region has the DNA TGTGCCAGCAGTCCCCGAAGGGCCTCCCAGAAAACACAAAATGAAAAACTGTTTTTT.

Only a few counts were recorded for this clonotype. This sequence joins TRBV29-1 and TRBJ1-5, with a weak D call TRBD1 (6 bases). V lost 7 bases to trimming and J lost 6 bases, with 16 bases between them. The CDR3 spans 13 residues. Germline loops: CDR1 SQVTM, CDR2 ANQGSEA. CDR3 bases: TGCAGCGCCACCCTACAGGGTCGTCAGCCCCAGCATTTT. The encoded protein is CSATLQGRQPQHF.

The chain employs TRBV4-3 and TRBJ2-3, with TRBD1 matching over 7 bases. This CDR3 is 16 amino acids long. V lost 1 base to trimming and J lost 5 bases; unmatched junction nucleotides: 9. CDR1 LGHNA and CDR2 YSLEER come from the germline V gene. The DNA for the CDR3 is TGCGCCAGCAGCCAAGGATCGACAGGGCTTGGAGATACGCAGTATTTT. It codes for CASSQGSTGLGDTQYF.

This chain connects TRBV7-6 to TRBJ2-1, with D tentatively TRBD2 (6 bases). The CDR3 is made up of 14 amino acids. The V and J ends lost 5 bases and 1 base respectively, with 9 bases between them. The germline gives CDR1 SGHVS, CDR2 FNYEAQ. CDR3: CASSNSGSYNEQFF. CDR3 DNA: TGTGCCAGCAGCAATAGCGGATCCTACAATGAGCAGTTCTTC.

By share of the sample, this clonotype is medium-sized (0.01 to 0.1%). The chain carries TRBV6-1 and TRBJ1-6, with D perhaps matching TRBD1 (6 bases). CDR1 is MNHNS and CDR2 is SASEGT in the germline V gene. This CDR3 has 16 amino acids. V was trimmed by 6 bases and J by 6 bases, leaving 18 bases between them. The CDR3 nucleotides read TGTGCCAGCAGGGGGGACATCCTTATCCTTAATTCACCCCTCCACTTT. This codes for CASRGDILILNSPLHF.

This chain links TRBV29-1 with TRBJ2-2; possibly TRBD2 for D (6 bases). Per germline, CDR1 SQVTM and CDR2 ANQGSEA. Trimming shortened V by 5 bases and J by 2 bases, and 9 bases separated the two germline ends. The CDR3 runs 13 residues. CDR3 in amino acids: CSVLADNTGELFF. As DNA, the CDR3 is TGCAGCGTTTTAGCGGACAACACCGGGGAGCTGTTTTTT.

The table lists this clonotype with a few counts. CDR3 sequence (DNA): TGTGCCAGCAGTCCTCCACAGAGGAACGCTTTCTTT. Protein product: CASSPPQRNAFF. V gene TRBV12-3 or TRBV12-4 combines with J gene TRBJ1-1; no reliable D call. The CDR3 is made up of 12 amino acids. V lost 5 bases and J 11 bases, leaving 15 bases between the germline ends.

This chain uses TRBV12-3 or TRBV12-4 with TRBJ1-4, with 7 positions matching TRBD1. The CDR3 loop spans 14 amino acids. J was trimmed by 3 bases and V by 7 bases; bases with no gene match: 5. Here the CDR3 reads CASNRQGPNEKLFF. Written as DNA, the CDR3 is TGTGCCAGCAATCGACAGGGCCCTAATGAAAAACTGTTTTTT.

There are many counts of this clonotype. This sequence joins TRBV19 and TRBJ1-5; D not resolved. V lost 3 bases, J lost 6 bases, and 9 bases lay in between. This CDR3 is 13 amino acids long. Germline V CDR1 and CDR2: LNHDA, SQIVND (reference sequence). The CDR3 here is CASSIDLGQPQHF. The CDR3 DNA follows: TGTGCCAGTAGTATCGACTTGGGTCAGCCCCAGCATTTT.

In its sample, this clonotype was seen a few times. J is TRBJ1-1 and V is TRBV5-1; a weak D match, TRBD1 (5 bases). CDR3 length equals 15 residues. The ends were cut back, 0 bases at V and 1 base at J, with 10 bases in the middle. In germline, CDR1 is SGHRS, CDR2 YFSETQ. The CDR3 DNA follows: TGCGCCAGCAGCTTGGCGGGGACCCCGAACACTGAAGCTTTCTTT. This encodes CASSLAGTPNTEAFF.

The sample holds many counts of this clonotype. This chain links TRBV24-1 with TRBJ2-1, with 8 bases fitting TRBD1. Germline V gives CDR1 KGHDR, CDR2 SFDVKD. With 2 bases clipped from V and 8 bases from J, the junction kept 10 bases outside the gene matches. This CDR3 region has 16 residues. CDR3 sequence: CATSDSRDRPSDEQFF. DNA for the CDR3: TGTGCCACCAGTGATTCAAGGGACAGGCCCTCGGATGAGCAGTTCTTC.

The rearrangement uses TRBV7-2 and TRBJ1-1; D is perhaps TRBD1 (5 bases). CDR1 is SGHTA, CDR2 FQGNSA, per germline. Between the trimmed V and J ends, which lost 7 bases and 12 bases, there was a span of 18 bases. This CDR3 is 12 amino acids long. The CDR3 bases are TGTGCCAGCACCTCCGGGACTGGAGGACCTTTCTTT. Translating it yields CASTSGTGGPFF.

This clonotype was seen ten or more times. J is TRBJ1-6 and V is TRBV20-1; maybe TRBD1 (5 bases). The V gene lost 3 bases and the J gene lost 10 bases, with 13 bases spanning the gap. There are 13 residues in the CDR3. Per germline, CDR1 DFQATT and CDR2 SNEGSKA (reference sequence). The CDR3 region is CSARGTGLSPLHF. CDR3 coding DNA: TGCAGTGCTAGGGGGACGGGTCTGTCACCCCTCCACTTT.

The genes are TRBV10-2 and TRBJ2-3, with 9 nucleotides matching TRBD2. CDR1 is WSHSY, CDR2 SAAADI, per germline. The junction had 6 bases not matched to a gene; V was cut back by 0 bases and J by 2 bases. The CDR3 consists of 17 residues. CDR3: CASSESRLAVDTDTQYF. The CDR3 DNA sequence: TGCGCCAGCAGTGAGTCAAGACTAGCGGTGGACACAGATACGCAGTATTTT.

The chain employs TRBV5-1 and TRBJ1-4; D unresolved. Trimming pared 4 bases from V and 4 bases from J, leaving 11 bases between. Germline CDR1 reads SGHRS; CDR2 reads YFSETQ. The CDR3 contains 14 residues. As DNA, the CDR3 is TGCGCCAGCAGCCCCTCGGTTTTTAATGAAAAACTGTTTTTT. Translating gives CASSPSVFNEKLFF.

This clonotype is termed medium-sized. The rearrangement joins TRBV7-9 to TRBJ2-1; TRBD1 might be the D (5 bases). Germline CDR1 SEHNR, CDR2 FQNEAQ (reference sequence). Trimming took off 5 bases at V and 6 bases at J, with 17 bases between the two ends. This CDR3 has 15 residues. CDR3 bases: TGTGCCAGCAGCCCAAAGACAGCCAGGTCCAATGAGCAGTTCTTC. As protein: CASSPKTARSNEQFF.

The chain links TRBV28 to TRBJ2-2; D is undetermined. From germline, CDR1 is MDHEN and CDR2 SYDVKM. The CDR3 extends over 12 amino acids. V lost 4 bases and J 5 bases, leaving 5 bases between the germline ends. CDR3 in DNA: TGTGCCAGCAGTTCCCTTACCGGGGAGCTGTTTTTT. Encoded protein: CASSSLTGELFF.

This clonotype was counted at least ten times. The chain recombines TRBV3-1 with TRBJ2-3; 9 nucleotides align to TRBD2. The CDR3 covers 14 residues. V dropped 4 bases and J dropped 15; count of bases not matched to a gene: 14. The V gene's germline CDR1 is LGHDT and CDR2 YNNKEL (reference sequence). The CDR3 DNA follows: TGTGCCAGCAGCCTCAACCTAGCGGGACCAGGTGCATATTTT. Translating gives CASSLNLAGPGAYF.

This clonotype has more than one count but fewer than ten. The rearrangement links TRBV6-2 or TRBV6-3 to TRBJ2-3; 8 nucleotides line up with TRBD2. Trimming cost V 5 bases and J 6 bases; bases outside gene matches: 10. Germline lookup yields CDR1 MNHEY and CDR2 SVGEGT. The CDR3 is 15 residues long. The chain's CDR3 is CASSTGAGDVDTQYF. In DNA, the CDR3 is TGTGCCAGCAGTACTGGAGCGGGAGATGTCGATACGCAGTATTTT.

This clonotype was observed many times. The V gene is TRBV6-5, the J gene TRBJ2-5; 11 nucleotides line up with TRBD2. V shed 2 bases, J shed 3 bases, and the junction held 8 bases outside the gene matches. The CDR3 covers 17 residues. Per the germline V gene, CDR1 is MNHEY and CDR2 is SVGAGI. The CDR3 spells CASSYARTSGRKETQYF. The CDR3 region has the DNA TGTGCCAGCAGTTACGCCCGGACTAGCGGGCGAAAAGAGACCCAGTACTTC.

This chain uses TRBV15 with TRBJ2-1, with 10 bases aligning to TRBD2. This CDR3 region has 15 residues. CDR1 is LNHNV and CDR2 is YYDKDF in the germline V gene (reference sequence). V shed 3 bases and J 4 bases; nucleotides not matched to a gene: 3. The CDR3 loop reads CATSRNSGGYNEQFF. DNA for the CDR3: TGTGCCACCAGCAGGAATAGCGGGGGGTACAATGAGCAGTTCTTC.

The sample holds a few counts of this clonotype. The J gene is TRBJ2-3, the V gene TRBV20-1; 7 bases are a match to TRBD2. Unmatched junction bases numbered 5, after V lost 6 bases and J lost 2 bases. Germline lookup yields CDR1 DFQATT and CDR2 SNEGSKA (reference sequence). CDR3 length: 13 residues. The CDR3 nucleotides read TGCAGTGCGGTGGGGACTACCACAGATACGCAGTATTTT. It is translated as CSAVGTTTDTQYF.

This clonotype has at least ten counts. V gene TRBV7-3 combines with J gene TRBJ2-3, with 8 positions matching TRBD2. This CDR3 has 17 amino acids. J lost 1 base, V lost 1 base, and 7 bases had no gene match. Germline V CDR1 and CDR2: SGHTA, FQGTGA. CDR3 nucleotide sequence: TGTGCCAGCAGCTTAAACGTGGCGGGGGGTGGCACAGATACGCAGTATTTT. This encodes CASSLNVAGGGTDTQYF. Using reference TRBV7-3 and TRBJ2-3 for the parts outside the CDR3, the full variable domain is GAGVSQTPSNKVTEKGKYVELRCDPISGHTALYWYRQSLGQGPEFLIYFQGTGAADDSGLPNDRFFAVRPEGSVSTLKIQRTERGDSAVYLCASSLNVAGGGTDTQYFGPGTRLTVL.

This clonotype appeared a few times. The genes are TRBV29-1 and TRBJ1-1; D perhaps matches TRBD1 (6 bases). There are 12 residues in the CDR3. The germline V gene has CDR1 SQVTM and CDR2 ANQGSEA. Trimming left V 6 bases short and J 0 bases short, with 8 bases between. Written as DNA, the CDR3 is TGCAGCGTGAGGACAGTGAACACTGAAGCTTTCTTT. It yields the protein CSVRTVNTEAFF.

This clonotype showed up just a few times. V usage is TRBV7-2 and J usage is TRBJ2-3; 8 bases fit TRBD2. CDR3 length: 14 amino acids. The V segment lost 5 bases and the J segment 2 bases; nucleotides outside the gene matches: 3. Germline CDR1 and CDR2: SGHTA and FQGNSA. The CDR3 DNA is TGTGCCAGCAGCCGAGGACTAGCCACAGATACGCAGTATTTT. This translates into CASSRGLATDTQYF.

The CDR3 spells CASSPLNGRQNRNEKLFF. The CDR3 coding sequence is TGTGCCAGCTCACCACTAAACGGGCGACAGAACAGGAATGAAAAACTGTTTTTT. This chain connects TRBV18 to TRBJ1-4; tentatively, D is TRBD1 (5 bases). CDR1 KGHSH and CDR2 LQKENI come from the germline V gene. CDR3 length equals 18 residues. Trimming took off 1 base at V and 5 bases at J, with 20 bases between the two ends.

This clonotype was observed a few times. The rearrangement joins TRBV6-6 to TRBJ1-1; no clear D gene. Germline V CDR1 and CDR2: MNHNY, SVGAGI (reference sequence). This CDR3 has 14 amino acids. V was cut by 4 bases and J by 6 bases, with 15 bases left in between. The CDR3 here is CASSSPGGRAEAFF. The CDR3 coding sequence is TGTGCCAGCAGTTCCCCGGGAGGTCGCGCTGAAGCTTTCTTT.